Below are 27 T cell receptor beta chains sequenced from a single sample in a study of regulatory T cells in long-lasting Graves disease. Construction of the TCR beta libraries employed iRepertoire HTBI primers in conjunction with Arm-PCR of CDR3 regions. TCRdb reprocessed the multiplex PCR reads with MiXCR, giving one entry per CDR3 protein. This sample has hundreds of thousands of distinct CDR3 sequences, with roughly 15% found just once. Regarding time point: newly diagnosed GD, antithyroid drugs for less than 3 months. PBMCs were the source of the RNA used for TCR sequencing. This same sample was also part of a study on T cells in Graves' hyperthyroidism and ophthalmopathy.

The specimen comprised peripheral blood mononuclear cells (PBMCs), sampled at new diagnosis, from a patient treated with antithyroid drugs. Receptors were obtained from a woman aged 30 to 39 with Graves disease.

The chain combines TRBV30 with TRBJ1-2; D is ambiguous. V lost 1 base and J 1 base, leaving 7 bases between the germline ends. CDR1 and CDR2 from the germline V gene are GTSNPN and SVGIG (reference sequence). The CDR3 totals 13 residues. CDR3 nucleotide sequence: TGTGCCTGGAGTGACGGAGATAACTATGGCTACACCTTC. Translating it yields CAWSDGDNYGYTF.

This clonotype was counted ten times or more. The rearrangement joins TRBV2 to TRBJ1-6; no reliable D call. This CDR3 has 11 residues. V shed 4 bases and J shed 12 bases, with 7 bases lying between them. Germline CDR1 is SNHLY and CDR2 is FYNNEI. The CDR3 sequence is CASSAGQPLHF. The CDR3 bases are TGTGCCAGCAGTGCGGGCCAACCCCTCCACTTT. The whole variable domain, filled in from reference TRBV2 and TRBJ1-6, reads EPEVTQTPSHQVTQMGQEVILRCVPISNHLYFYWYRQILGQKVEFLVSFYNNEISEKSEIFDDQFSVERPDGSNFTLKIRSTKLEDSAMYFCASSAGQPLHFGNGTRLTVT.

This clonotype occurred a few times. The CDR3 reads CSHSTSGRETQYF. DNA for the CDR3: TGCAGTCATAGTACCAGCGGGAGAGAGACCCAGTACTTC. The chain is built from TRBV20-1 and TRBJ2-5, with 8 bases that match TRBD2. V shed 8 bases and J 4 bases; nucleotides not matched to a gene: 9. This CDR3 has 13 residues. From germline, CDR1 is DFQATT and CDR2 SNEGSKA (reference sequence).

The chain combines TRBV24-1 with TRBJ2-5; possibly TRBD1 for D (7 bases). The germline V gene encodes CDR1 KGHDR and CDR2 SFDVKD. V lost 5 bases and J lost 5, with 14 bases in between. The CDR3 sequence is 14 residues long. CDR3: CATSGQGGTETQYF. Written as DNA, the CDR3 is TGTGCCACCAGTGGACAGGGAGGAACCGAGACCCAGTACTTC.

This clonotype was seen repeatedly, ten times or more. The chain has TRBV12-3 or TRBV12-4 and TRBJ2-2; possibly TRBD2 for D (6 bases). This CDR3 contains 12 residues. Trimming took 8 bases from V and 8 from J, leaving 12 bases between them. The CDR3 region is CASGGSPGELFF. For the CDR3, the DNA is TGTGCCAGCGGGGGGTCACCAGGGGAGCTGTTTTTT.

This clonotype was recorded a few times. This chain's CDR3 is CSARPGTSGRNEQFF. The CDR3, as DNA: TGCAGTGCTAGGCCTGGGACTAGCGGTCGCAATGAGCAGTTCTTC. The chain has TRBV20-1 and TRBJ2-1, with 11 bases fitting TRBD2. The V gene's germline CDR1 is DFQATT and CDR2 SNEGSKA (reference sequence). Unmatched junction bases numbered 7, after V lost 3 bases and J lost 6 bases. This CDR3 comprises 15 residues.

This sequence joins TRBV4-1 and TRBJ2-7; D ambiguous. The germline V and J ends were trimmed by 1 base and 5 bases, with 15 bases remaining between them. Looked up from germline, CDR1 is MGHRA and CDR2 is YSYEKL. CDR3 size: 15 residues. The CDR3 sequence is CASSQGRAGRDEQYF. The CDR3 DNA follows: TGCGCCAGCAGCCAAGGGCGAGCTGGCCGTGACGAGCAGTACTTC.

The sample holds many counts of this clonotype. The chain recombines TRBV7-9 with TRBJ1-2; D gene unclear. The CDR3 sequence is 14 residues long. V was trimmed by 1 base and J by 2 bases, leaving 8 bases between them. Germline CDR1 SEHNR, CDR2 FQNEAQ (reference sequence). The CDR3 is CASSLGSTNYGYTF. In nucleotides, the CDR3 is TGTGCCAGCAGCTTAGGTTCCACGAACTATGGCTACACCTTC.

The chain is built from TRBV4-1 and TRBJ2-7; the match to TRBD1 covers 10 bases. Germline-derived CDR1 and CDR2 are MGHRA and YSYEKL. The trim removed 5 bases at V and 0 bases at J, leaving 13 bases unmatched. The CDR3 length is 18 residues. CDR3 region: CASSGRKPGQGSSYEQYF. CDR3 sequence (DNA): TGCGCCAGCAGCGGACGGAAACCGGGACAGGGGAGCTCCTACGAGCAGTACTTC.

Remarks on this clonotype: One end of the junction is discordant with germline, which a read error may explain. This sequence joins TRBV28 and TRBJ1-2; D gene unclear. CDR3 size: 11 residues. CDR1 is MDHEN, CDR2 SYDVKM, per germline. CDR3 sequence: CASSVNYGYIF. CDR3 DNA sequence: TGTGCCAGCAGTGTAAACTATGGCTACATCTTC.

Details on this clonotype: A much more abundant neighbour one base away suggests this may be a read error. The V call is TRBV12-3 or TRBV12-4, the J call TRBJ2-1; TRBD1 matches at 7 bases. CDR3 size: 16 residues. With V trimmed by 6 bases and J by 5 bases, 13 bases remained unmatched. In DNA, the CDR3 is TGTGCCAGCAGCCGACAGGGAGAGTCTTCCCACAATGAGCAGTTCTTC. As protein: CASSRQGESSHNEQFF.

In this sample, this clonotype turned up many times. CDR3 DNA: TGTGCCAGCCGGGAGAGGGCTGGCTACACCTTC. Translation gives CASRERAGYTF. The V call is TRBV6-1, the J call TRBJ1-2; no clear D. V was cut by 8 bases and J by 7 bases, with 11 bases left in between. Germline-derived CDR1 and CDR2 are MNHNS and SASEGT. This CDR3 comprises 11 residues.

This clonotype was seen ten or more times. The gene calls are TRBV20-1 and TRBJ1-1; no clear D. This CDR3 is 13 amino acids long. V lost 5 bases to trimming and J lost 5 bases, with 15 bases between them. Per the germline V gene, CDR1 is DFQATT and CDR2 is SNEGSKA (reference sequence). In DNA form, the CDR3 reads TGCAGTGCTTCCCGGACCGACGAGACTGAAGCTTTCTTT. Amino acid sequence: CSASRTDETEAFF.

This clonotype appeared many times. This sequence joins TRBV30 and TRBJ1-3; D unresolved. This CDR3 region has 13 residues. Germline loops: CDR1 GTSNPN, CDR2 SVGIG (reference sequence). V shed 1 base and J shed 3 bases, with 7 bases lying between them. The CDR3 nucleotides are TGTGCCTGGAGTGCTGCCCTTGGAAACACCATATATTTT. Its protein product is CAWSAALGNTIYF.

This clonotype was recorded a few times. Being one base from a much bigger clone, this may be a read error. V and J are TRBV28 and TRBJ2-1; 11 positions agree with TRBD2. The CDR3 covers 16 residues. After removal of 6 bases from V and 2 bases from J, the junction contained 6 bases not matched to a gene. Germline loops: CDR1 MDHEN, CDR2 SYDVKM. The CDR3 DNA reads TGTGCCAGCAGGGGCGTAGCGGGAGGGGCCTACAATGAGCAGTTCTTC. It codes for CASRGVAGGAYNEQFF.

A few counts support this clonotype. The chain links TRBV19 to TRBJ2-3; D perhaps matches TRBD1 (6 bases). The germline V and J ends were trimmed by 0 bases and 4 bases, with 14 bases remaining between them. This CDR3 is built from 16 residues. CDR1 is LNHDA, CDR2 SQIVND, per germline (reference sequence). CDR3 sequence reads: CASSIEPPGVPDTQYF. CDR3 sequence (DNA): TGTGCCAGTAGTATAGAGCCGCCAGGGGTCCCAGATACGCAGTATTTT.

The chain couples TRBV3-1 to TRBJ1-3; no clear D. Trimming stripped 0 bases from V and 6 bases from J, with 3 bases between. CDR1 and CDR2 from the germline V gene are LGHDT and YNNKEL (reference sequence). CDR3 length: 12 amino acids. CDR3 sequence reads: CASSQDENTIYF. The CDR3 DNA is TGTGCCAGCAGCCAAGATGAAAACACCATATATTTT.

V usage is TRBV4-1 and J usage is TRBJ2-6; TRBD2 is a possible D gene (6 bases). Germline assignment: CDR1 MGHRA and CDR2 YSYEKL. The CDR3 has 14 amino acids. V lost 10 bases to trimming and J lost 2 bases, with 12 bases between them. In DNA, the CDR3 is TGCGCCACGGGAGAGTCAACTGGGGCCAACGTCCTGACTTTC. Encoded protein: CATGESTGANVLTF.

This clonotype occurred many times. This CDR3 reads CASSLDRGDTQYF. DNA for the CDR3: TGTGCCAGCAGTTTGGACAGGGGAGATACGCAGTATTTT. The rearrangement uses TRBV12-3 or TRBV12-4 and TRBJ2-3; 9 positions match TRBD1. CDR3 length: 13 residues. Losses at the gene ends were 3 bases for V and 5 bases for J; bases not matched to a gene: 0.

In this sample, this clonotype turned up many times. The chain combines TRBV2 with TRBJ2-1, with D unresolved. The CDR3 loop spans 15 amino acids. Trimming removed 6 bases from V and 6 bases from J, with 18 bases in between. Per the germline V gene, CDR1 is SNHLY and CDR2 is FYNNEI. CDR3 residues: CASRSLPSEGNEQFF. The CDR3, as DNA: TGTGCCAGCAGAAGTCTCCCTTCCGAAGGCAATGAGCAGTTCTTC.

This clonotype has at least ten counts. This sequence joins TRBV20-1 and TRBJ1-4, with D possibly matching TRBD1 (6 bases). CDR1 DFQATT and CDR2 SNEGSKA come from the germline V gene (reference sequence). Trimming took 2 bases from V and 8 from J, leaving 15 bases between them. The CDR3 has 14 amino acids. CDR3 sequence (DNA): TGCAGTGCTAGAAGGGGGGGTCGGGGGGAAAAACTGTTTTTT. The encoded protein is CSARRGGRGEKLFF.

The sample holds many counts of this clonotype. This rearrangement joins TRBV5-1 to TRBJ2-1; tentative D call: TRBD2 (5 bases). This CDR3 contains 13 residues. CDR1 is SGHRS, CDR2 YFSETQ, per germline. V lost 4 bases and J lost 3, with 8 bases in between. CDR3 nucleotide sequence: TGCGCCAGCAGCATACGGGACTACAATGAGCAGTTCTTC. As protein: CASSIRDYNEQFF. Full variable domain (rest looked up from reference TRBV5-1 and TRBJ2-1): KAGVTQTPRYLIKTRGQQVTLSCSPISGHRSVSWYQQTPGQGLQFLFEYFSETQRNKGNFPGRFSGRQFSNSRSEMNVSTLELGDSALYLCASSIRDYNEQFFGPGTRLTVL.

The V and J genes are TRBV29-1 and TRBJ2-3; 7 nucleotides line up with TRBD2. Germline CDR1 and CDR2: SQVTM and ANQGSEA. CDR3 length: 13 residues. V gave up 5 bases and J gave up 1 base; unmatched junction bases: 3. The CDR3 protein is CSVSGLGTDTQYF. The CDR3 DNA is TGCAGCGTTTCTGGACTAGGCACAGATACGCAGTATTTT.

The rearrangement links TRBV6-2 or TRBV6-3 to TRBJ2-1; D is unresolved. Judging by the DNA end, TRBJ2-4 fits better; the J call may be wrong. The CDR3 runs to 16 residues. In germline, CDR1 is MNHEY, CDR2 SVGEGT. The CDR3 DNA sequence: TGTGCCAGCAGTTACTCTGGCCGAGTAGCCAAAAACATTCAGTACTTC. It codes for CASSYSGRVAKNIQYF.

This clonotype was counted at least ten times. The genes are TRBV28 and TRBJ2-7; D might be TRBD2 (6 bases). CDR1 is MDHEN and CDR2 is SYDVKM in the germline V gene. The CDR3 sequence is 16 residues long. Trimming cost V 4 bases and J 4 bases, with 20 bases left between them. The CDR3 bases are TGTGCCAGCAGTTCCGTCCAAGGGACTTTGGTATACGAGCAGTACTTC. It codes for CASSSVQGTLVYEQYF.

Ten or more counts support this clonotype. This chain connects TRBV6-2 or TRBV6-3 to TRBJ1-1; D may be TRBD1 (5 bases). V was pared by 0 bases and J by 8 bases, with 10 bases between. The CDR3 is 13 residues long. Germline V gene lookup returns CDR1 MNHEY and CDR2 SVGEGT. CDR3 protein: CASSYSRGTEAFF. The CDR3 DNA follows: TGTGCCAGCAGTTACTCCAGAGGGACGGAAGCTTTCTTT.

This chain uses TRBV12-5 with TRBJ2-7, with unresolved D. This CDR3 region has 13 residues. Germline V gives CDR1 LGHNT, CDR2 FRNRAP. V was clipped by 5 bases and J by 6 bases, with 14 bases between them. The DNA of the CDR3 is TGTGCTAGTGGTCTGGCCGGGTCTTCCGAGCAGTACTTC. Its translation: CASGLAGSSEQYF.